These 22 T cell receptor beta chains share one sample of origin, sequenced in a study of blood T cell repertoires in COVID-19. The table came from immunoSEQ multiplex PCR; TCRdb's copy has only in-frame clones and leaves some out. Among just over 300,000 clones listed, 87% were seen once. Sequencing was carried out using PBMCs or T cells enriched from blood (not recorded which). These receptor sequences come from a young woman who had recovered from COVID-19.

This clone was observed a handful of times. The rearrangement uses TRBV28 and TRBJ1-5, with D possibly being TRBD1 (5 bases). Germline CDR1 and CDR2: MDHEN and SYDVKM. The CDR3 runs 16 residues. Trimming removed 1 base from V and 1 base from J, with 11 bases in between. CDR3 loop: CASSLSSRVSNQPQHF. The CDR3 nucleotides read TGTGCCAGCAGTTTATCTTCCAGGGTGAGCAATCAGCCCCAGCATTTT.

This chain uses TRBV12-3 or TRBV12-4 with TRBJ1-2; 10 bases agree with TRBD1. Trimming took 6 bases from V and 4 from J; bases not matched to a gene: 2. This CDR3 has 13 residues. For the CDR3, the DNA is TGTGCCAGCAGCTGGGACAGGGGCTATGGCTACACCTTC. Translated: CASSWDRGYGYTF.

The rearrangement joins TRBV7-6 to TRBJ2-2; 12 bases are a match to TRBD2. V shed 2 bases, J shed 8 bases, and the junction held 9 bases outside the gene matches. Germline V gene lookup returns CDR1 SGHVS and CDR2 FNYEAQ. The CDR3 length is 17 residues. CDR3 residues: CASSLRTSGTTPGELFF. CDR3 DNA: TGTGCCAGCAGCTTAAGGACTAGCGGGACCACACCGGGGGAGCTGTTTTTT.

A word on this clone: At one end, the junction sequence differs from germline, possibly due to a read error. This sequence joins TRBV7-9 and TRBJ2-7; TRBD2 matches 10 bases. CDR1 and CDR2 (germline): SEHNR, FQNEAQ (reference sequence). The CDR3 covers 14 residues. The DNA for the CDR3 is TGTGCCAGCAGCCTAGCGGGAGTCTCCTACGAGCAGTACTTC. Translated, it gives CASSLAGVSYEQYF.

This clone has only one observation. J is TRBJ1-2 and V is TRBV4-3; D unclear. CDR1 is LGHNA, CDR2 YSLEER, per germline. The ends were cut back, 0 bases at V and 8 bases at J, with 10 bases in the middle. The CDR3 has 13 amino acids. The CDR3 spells CASSQDAVGGYTF. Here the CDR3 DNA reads TGCGCCAGCAGCCAAGATGCAGTCGGGGGCTACACCTTC.

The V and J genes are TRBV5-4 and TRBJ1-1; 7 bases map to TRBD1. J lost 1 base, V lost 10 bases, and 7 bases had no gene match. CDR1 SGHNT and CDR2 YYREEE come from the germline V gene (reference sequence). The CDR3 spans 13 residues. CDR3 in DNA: TGTGCCGTAAGAGGGGGCGAGAACACTGAAGCTTTCTTT. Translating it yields CAVRGGENTEAFF. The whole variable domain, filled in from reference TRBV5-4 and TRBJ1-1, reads ETGVTQSPTHLIKTRGQQVTLRCSSQSGHNTVSWYQQALGQGPQFIFQYYREEENGRGNFPPRFSGLQFPNYSSELNVNALELDDSALYLCAVRGGENTEAFFGQGTRLTVV.

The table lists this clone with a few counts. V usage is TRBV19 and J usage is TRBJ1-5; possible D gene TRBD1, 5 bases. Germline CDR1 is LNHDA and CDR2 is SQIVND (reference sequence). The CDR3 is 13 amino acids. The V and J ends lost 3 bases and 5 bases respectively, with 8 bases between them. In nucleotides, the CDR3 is TGTGCCAGTAGTATTCGGGGGGATCAGCCCCAGCATTTT. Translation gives CASSIRGDQPQHF. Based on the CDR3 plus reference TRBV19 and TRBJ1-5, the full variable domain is DGGITQSPKYLFRKEGQNVTLSCEQNLNHDAMYWYRQDPGQGLRLIYYSQIVNDFQKGDIAEGYSVSREKKESFPLTVTSAQKNPTAFYLCASSIRGDQPQHFGDGTRLSIL.

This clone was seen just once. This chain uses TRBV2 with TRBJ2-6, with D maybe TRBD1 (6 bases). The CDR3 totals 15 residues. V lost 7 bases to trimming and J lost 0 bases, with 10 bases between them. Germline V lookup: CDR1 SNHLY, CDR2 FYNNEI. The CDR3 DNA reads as TGTGCCAGCAACCAGGGGATCTCTGGGGCCAACGTCCTGACTTTC. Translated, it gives CASNQGISGANVLTF.

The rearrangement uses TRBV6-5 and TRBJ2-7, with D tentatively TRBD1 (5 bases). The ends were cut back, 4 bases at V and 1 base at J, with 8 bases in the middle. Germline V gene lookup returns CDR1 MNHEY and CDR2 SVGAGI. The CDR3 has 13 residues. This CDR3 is CASSWSGSYEQYF. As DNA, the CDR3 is TGTGCCAGCAGTTGGTCAGGGTCCTACGAGCAGTACTTC.

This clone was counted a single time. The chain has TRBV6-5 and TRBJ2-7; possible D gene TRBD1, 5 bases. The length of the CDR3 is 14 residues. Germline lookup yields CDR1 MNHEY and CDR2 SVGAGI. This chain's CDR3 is CASRQPGPSYEQYF. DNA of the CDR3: TGTGCAAGTAGACAGCCGGGCCCTTCCTACGAGCAGTACTTC.

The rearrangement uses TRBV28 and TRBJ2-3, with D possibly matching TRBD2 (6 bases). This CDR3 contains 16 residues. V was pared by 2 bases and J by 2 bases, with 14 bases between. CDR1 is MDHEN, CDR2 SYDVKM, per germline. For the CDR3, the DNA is TGTGCCAGCAGTTTAGGAGTCAGGGACTTCACAGATACGCAGTATTTT. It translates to CASSLGVRDFTDTQYF.

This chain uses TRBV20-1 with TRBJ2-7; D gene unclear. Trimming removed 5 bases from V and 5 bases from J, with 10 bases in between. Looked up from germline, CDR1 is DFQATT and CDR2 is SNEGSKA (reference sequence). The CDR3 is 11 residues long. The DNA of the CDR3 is TGCAGTGCTCACAAAAATCACGAGCAGTACTTC. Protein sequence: CSAHKNHEQYF.

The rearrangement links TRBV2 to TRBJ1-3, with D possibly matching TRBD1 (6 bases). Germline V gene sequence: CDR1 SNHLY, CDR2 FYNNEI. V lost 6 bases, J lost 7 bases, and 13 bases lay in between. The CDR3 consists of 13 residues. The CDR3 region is CASRLRGGNTIYF. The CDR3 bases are TGTGCCAGCAGACTCAGAGGGGGTAACACCATATATTTT.

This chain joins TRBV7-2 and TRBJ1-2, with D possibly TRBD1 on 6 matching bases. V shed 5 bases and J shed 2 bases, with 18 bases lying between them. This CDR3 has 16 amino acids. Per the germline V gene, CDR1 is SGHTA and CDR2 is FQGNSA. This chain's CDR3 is CASSAGGAGANYGYTF. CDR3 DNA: TGTGCCAGCAGCGCCGGGGGGGCGGGGGCGAACTATGGCTACACCTTC.

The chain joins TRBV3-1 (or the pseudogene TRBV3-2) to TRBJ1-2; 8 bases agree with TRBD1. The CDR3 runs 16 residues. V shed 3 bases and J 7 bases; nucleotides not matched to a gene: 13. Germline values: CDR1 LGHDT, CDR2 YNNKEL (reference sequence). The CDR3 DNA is TGTGCCAGCAGCCATGGACAGGGAGTCCCCTATGGTGGCTACACCTTC. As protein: CASSHGQGVPYGGYTF.

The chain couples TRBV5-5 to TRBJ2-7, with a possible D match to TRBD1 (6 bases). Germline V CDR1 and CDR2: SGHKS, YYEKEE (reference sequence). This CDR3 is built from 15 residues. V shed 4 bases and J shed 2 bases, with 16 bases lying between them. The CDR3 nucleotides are TGTGCCAGCAGCAGGGATTGGACAGCAGCCTACGAGCAGTACTTC. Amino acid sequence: CASSRDWTAAYEQYF.

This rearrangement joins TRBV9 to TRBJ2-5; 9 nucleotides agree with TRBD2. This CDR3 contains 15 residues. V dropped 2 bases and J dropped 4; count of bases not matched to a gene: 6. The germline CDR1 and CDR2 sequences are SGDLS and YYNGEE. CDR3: CASSVVAGEGETQYF. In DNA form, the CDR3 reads TGTGCCAGCAGCGTCGTAGCGGGAGAAGGAGAGACCCAGTACTTC. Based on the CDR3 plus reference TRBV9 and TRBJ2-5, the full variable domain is DSGVTQTPKHLITATGQRVTLRCSPRSGDLSVYWYQQSLDQGLQFLIQYYNGEERAKGNILERFSAQQFPDLHSELNLSSLELGDSALYFCASSVVAGEGETQYFGPGTRLLVL.

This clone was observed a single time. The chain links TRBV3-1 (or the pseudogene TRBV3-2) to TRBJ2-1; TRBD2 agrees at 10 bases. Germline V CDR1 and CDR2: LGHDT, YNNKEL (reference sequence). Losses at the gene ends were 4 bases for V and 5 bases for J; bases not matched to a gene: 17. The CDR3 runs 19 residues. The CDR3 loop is CASSPKAGGLQTRHNEQFF. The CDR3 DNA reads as TGTGCCAGCAGCCCGAAAGCGGGGGGGCTCCAGACCAGACACAATGAGCAGTTCTTC.

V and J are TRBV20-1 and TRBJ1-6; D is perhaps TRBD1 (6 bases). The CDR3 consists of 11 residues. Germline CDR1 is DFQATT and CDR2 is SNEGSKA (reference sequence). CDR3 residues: CRQGVLSPLHF. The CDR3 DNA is TGCAGACAGGGAGTGTTGTCGCCCCTCCACTTT.

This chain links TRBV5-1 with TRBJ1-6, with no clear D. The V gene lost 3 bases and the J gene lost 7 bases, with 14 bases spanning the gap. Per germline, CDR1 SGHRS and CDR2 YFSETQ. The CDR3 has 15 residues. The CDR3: CASSSGGVRNSPLHF. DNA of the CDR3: TGCGCCAGCAGCTCCGGCGGGGTCAGGAATTCACCCCTCCACTTT.

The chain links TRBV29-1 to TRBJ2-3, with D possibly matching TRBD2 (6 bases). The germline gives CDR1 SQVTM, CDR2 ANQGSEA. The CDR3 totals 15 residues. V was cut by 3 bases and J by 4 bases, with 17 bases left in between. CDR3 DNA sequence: TGCAGCGTTGAGGATCGGGGGTTCCCCGCAGATACGCAGTATTTT. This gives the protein CSVEDRGFPADTQYF.

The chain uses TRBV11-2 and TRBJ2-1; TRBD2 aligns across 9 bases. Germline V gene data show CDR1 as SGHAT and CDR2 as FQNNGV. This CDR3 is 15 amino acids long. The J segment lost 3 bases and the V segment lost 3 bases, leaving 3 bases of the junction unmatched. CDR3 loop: CASSFSSGDYNEQFF. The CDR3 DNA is TGTGCCAGCAGCTTCTCTAGCGGGGACTACAATGAGCAGTTCTTC.